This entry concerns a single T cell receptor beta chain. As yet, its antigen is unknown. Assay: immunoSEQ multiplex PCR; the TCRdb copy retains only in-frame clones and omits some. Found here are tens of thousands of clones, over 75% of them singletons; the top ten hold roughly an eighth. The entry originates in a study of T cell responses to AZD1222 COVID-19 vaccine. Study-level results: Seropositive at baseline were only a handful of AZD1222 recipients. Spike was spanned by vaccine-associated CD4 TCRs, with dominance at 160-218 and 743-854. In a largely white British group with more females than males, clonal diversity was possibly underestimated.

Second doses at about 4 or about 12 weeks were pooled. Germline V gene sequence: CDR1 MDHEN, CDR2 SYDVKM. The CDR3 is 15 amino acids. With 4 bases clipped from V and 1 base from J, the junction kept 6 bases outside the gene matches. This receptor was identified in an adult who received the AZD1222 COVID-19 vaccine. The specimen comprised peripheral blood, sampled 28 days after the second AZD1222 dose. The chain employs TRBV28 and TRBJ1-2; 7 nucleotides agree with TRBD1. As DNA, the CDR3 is TGTGCCAGCAGTTCCGGGACAGAGTTTAACTATGGCTACACCTTC. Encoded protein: CASSSGTEFNYGYTF.